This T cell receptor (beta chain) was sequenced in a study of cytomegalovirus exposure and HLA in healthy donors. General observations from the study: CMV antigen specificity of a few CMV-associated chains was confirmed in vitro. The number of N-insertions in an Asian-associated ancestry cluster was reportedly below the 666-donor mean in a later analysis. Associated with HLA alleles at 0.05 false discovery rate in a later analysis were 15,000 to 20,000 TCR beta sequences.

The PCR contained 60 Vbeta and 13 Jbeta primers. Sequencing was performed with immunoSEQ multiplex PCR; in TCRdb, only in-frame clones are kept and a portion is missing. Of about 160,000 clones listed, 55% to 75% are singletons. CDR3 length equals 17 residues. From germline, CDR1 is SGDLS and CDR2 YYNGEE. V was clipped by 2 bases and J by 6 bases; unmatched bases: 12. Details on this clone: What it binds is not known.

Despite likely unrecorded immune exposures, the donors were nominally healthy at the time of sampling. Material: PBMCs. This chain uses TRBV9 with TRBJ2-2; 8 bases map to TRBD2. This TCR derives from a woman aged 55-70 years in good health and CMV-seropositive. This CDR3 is CASSVGTGTRKSGELFF. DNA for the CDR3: TGTGCCAGCAGCGTTGGGACCGGGACTAGAAAGTCCGGGGAGCTGTTTTTT.